This T cell receptor (beta chain) came from a study of response to subunit inactivated influenza vaccine. General study points: A suggestion made by the authors is that each seasonal influenza vaccination recruits few new T cells.

CDR1 and CDR2 (germline): SEHNR, FQNEAQ (reference sequence). CDR3 size: 13 residues. With 4 bases clipped from V and 6 bases from J, the junction kept 3 bases outside the gene matches. One entry per CDR3 protein results from TCRdb running MiXCR on the RT-PCR reads. The sample contains under 550,000 distinct CDR3 sequences, less than 8% of which appear only once. This clonotype was seen only a few times. Its antigen remains unknown. The chain combines TRBV7-9 with TRBJ1-1; 9 nucleotides line up with TRBD1. This sequence was found in a man between 50 and 75 years old who received an inactivated influenza vaccine. The sequencing used PBMCs from blood, collected less than 30 months after vaccination. The CDR3 here is CASSWGQGPEAFF. Written as DNA, the CDR3 is TGTGCCAGCAGCTGGGGACAGGGCCCTGAAGCTTTCTTT.